The rows below give T cell receptor beta chains drawn from one sample of a study of OX40 agonist ivuxolimab in advanced cancers. Libraries were prepared by immunoSEQ multiplex PCR; TCRdb keeps only in-frame clonotypes and omits some of them. The sample lists some 80,000 clones, approximately 84% occurring once. The material sequenced was CD4+ or CD8+ T cells sorted from blood, taken in a trial of the OX40 agonist ivuxolimab. These receptors came from an adult with an advanced solid tumor such as melanoma, head and neck, liver or kidney cancer. Both conserved end residues are part of each CDR3. The order of the fields is V gene, D gene, clone size, J gene, CDR3 protein, CDR3 DNA. The D gene is left open where the match is weak. Clone size is given for some rows only: seen once, a few or many times, or a class if the clone is expanded.

TRBV7-8,-,few,TRBJ2-7,CASSVLAVSSYEQYF,TGTGCCAGCAGCGTACTAGCTGTTAGCTCCTACGAGCAGTACTTC
TRBV6-5,-,-,TRBJ2-7,CASTGVTTYEQYF,TGTGCCAGCACAGGCGTTACCACCTACGAGCAGTACTTC
TRBV27,-,-,TRBJ1-1,CASMPTTGIEAFF,TGTGCCAGCATGCCCACCACAGGCATTGAAGCTTTCTTT
TRBV6-1,-,-,TRBJ2-3,CASGREPTDTQYF,TGTGCCAGCGGCCGGGAACCCACAGATACGCAGTATTTT
TRBV18,TRBD1,-,TRBJ1-2,CASSPETGGGYTF,TGTGCCAGCTCACCGGAGACAGGGGGTGGCTACACCTTC
TRBV28,-,-,TRBJ2-7,CASSSDRRVSYEQYF,TGTGCCAGCAGTTCAGACAGAAGAGTTTCCTACGAGCAGTACTTC
TRBV19,-,once,TRBJ2-7,CASSIRHNYEQYF,TGTGCCAGTAGTATTCGGCATAACTACGAGCAGTACTTC
TRBV11-2,TRBD1,-,TRBJ2-4,CASSPSWTGVRYF,TGTGCCAGCAGCCCTTCCTGGACAGGGGTTAGGTACTTC
TRBV5-6,TRBD2,few,TRBJ2-1,CASSLGSGSTEFF,TGTGCCAGCAGCTTAGGTAGCGGGAGCACGGAGTTCTTC
TRBV4-3,-,once,TRBJ1-5,CASSQEQLNQPQHF,TGCGCCAGCAGCCAAGAACAGCTCAATCAGCCCCAGCATTTT
TRBV27,TRBD1,-,TRBJ1-1,CASSRGQGALNTEAFF,TGTGCCAGCAGTCGTGGACAGGGGGCATTGAACACTGAAGCTTTCTTT
TRBV19,-,-,TRBJ1-5,CASEQTFSNQPQHF,TGTGCCAGTGAACAGACCTTTAGCAATCAGCCCCAGCATTTT
TRBV18,-,-,TRBJ2-7,CASSPVPGYEQYF,TGTGCCAGCTCACCGGTTCCCGGATACGAGCAGTACTTC
TRBV2,TRBD1,few,TRBJ2-7,CASSRDRSGEQYF,TGTGCCAGCAGCCGGGACAGGTCCGGAGAGCAGTACTTC
TRBV9,TRBD1,-,TRBJ2-2,CASSPPTGTNTGELFF,TGTGCCAGCAGCCCACCGACAGGGACGAACACCGGGGAGCTGTTTTTT
TRBV28,-,-,TRBJ2-3,CASSFRTDTQYF,TGTGCCAGCAGTTTCCGTACAGATACGCAGTATTTT
TRBV10-2,-,-,TRBJ1-1,CASSESSGRTEAFF,TGCGCCAGCAGTGAGTCGTCAGGGAGGACTGAAGCTTTCTTT
TRBV10-1,TRBD2,-,TRBJ2-1,CASSDMVAGDYNEQFF,TGCGCCAGCAGTGATATGGTAGCGGGGGATTACAATGAGCAGTTCTTC
TRBV2,-,once,TRBJ1-6,CASWWGEYNSPLHF,TGTGCCAGTTGGTGGGGGGAGTATAATTCACCCCTCCACTTT
TRBV5-6,-,-,TRBJ1-5,CASSTYKTVISNQPQHF,TGTGCCAGCAGCACTTATAAGACAGTTATCAGCAATCAGCCCCAGCATTTT
TRBV19,TRBD2,-,TRBJ2-1,CASSIQLAGNNEQFF,TGTGCCAGTAGTATCCAACTAGCGGGAAACAATGAGCAGTTCTTC
TRBV2,-,-,TRBJ2-3,CASSESVRTDTQYF,TGTGCCAGCAGTGAGAGCGTTCGCACAGATACGCAGTATTTT
TRBV6-5,-,-,TRBJ2-3,CASMGILTDTQYF,TGTGCCAGCATGGGGATCCTTACAGATACGCAGTATTTT
TRBV19,TRBD1,-,TRBJ1-5,CASRDRGGQPQHF,TGTGCCAGTAGGGACAGGGGAGGCCAGCCCCAGCATTTT
TRBV7-2,TRBD1,-,TRBJ2-7,CASSWKGQSTYEQYF,TGTGCCAGCAGCTGGAAGGGACAGTCAACCTACGAGCAGTACTTC
TRBV6-1,-,many,TRBJ1-1,CASSPEFRHPVTFF,TGTGCCAGCAGCCCCGAATTCAGGCATCCCGTGACTTTCTTT
TRBV5-4,-,-,TRBJ1-2,CASSQGLSLTNYGYTF,TGTGCCAGCAGCCAAGGGTTATCTTTAACTAACTATGGCTACACCTTC